Described below is a single T cell receptor (beta chain) sequence and its context. Its specificity is not known. The data are from a study of vaccination and CD4 T cells after COVID-19. The Oncomine TCR Beta short-read assay was applied to DNA of cultured CD4+ T cells. Once CD4+ T cells had been cultured, genomic DNA was extracted from them. TCRdb ran MiXCR on the PCR reads and lists one entry per CDR3 protein. The data show roughly 10,000 distinct CDR3 sequences, 55% to 60% seen once. Treatment here: approximately 10-day PBMC culture with coronavirus spike peptide pools or control peptides (ViraFEST assay). It was after about 10 days of culture that CD4+ T cells were isolated by negative selection. Sample: CD4+ T cells from blood, cultured in vitro. The TCR originated in a human donor who had recovered from COVID-19.

CDR3 nucleotide sequence: TGCACCAGCAGCCAAGATTCCCCATTAACTGAAGCTTTCTTT. This sequence encodes CTSSQDSPLTEAFF. V is TRBV1 and J is TRBJ1-1. TRBV1 is tagged as a pseudogene. The CDR3 sequence is 14 residues long.